Listed here are 15 T cell receptor beta chains from one sample, sequenced in a study of beta chain features in type 1 diabetes. The authors reverse transcribed all of the isolated RNA, so sequencing captured expressed TCRB transcripts. Repertoires were generated with immunoSEQ multiplex PCR, while TCRdb's copy carries only in-frame clones and drops some. The sample carries some 270,000 clones, 12% to 15% recorded once. Sequenced sample: naive CD4+ T cells from blood. The receptors shown here come from a woman in her forties in good health.

The V and J genes are TRBV5-1 and TRBJ2-7; 8 bases fit TRBD2. This CDR3 is 13 amino acids long. With V trimmed by 2 bases and J by 5 bases, 3 bases remained unmatched. Germline V gene data show CDR1 as SGHRS and CDR2 as YFSETQ. The CDR3 DNA sequence: TGCGCCAGCAGCTTACGGGGGGGCGACGAGCAGTACTTC. Protein: CASSLRGGDEQYF.

V and J are TRBV6-5 and TRBJ2-5; 12 bases agree with TRBD1. The J segment lost 4 bases and the V segment lost 1 base, leaving 4 bases of the junction unmatched. Germline CDR1 MNHEY, CDR2 SVGAGI. The CDR3 runs 16 residues. CDR3 loop: CASSYWGQGAGETQYF. In nucleotides, the CDR3 is TGTGCCAGCAGTTACTGGGGACAGGGGGCAGGAGAGACCCAGTACTTC.

The chain couples TRBV27 to TRBJ2-2, with D perhaps TRBD1 (6 bases). Germline values: CDR1 MNHEY, CDR2 SMNVEV (reference sequence). This CDR3 is 15 amino acids long. The ends were cut back, 10 bases at V and 4 bases at J, with 19 bases in the middle. The CDR3 nucleotides read TGTGCCACCCTACTTCGCAGGGGCACCACCGGGGAGCTGTTTTTT. Translated: CATLLRRGTTGELFF.

The chain is built from TRBV11-2 and TRBJ2-1, with 7 positions matching TRBD2. Per the germline V gene, CDR1 is SGHAT and CDR2 is FQNNGV. V lost 5 bases and J lost 4; bases outside the gene matches: 8. CDR3 length: 15 residues. CDR3 nucleotide sequence: TGTGCCAGCAGCCCCGGGAGGACCCCTTACAATGAGCAGTTCTTC. Protein sequence: CASSPGRTPYNEQFF.

This clone was detected a few times. This chain links TRBV7-8 with TRBJ2-7, with 8 bases matching TRBD2. Per germline, CDR1 SGHVS and CDR2 FQNEAQ. There are 17 residues in the CDR3. V shed 1 base, J shed 1 base, and the junction held 9 bases outside the gene matches. The CDR3 protein is CASSLVLASGSSYEQYF. The CDR3 nucleotides read TGTGCCAGCAGCTTAGTCCTCGCTAGCGGGTCTTCCTACGAGCAGTACTTC. Variable domain in full (rest from reference TRBV7-8 and TRBJ2-7): GAGVSQSPRYKVAKRGQDVALRCDPISGHVSLFWYQQALGQGPEFLTYFQNEAQLDKSGLPSDRFFAERPEGSVSTLKIQRTQQEDSAVYLCASSLVLASGSSYEQYFGPGTRLTVT.

This clone was seen repeatedly, ten times or more. The CDR3 spells CSVENQQNLEQFF. The CDR3 DNA follows: TGCAGCGTTGAAAATCAACAGAATCTTGAGCAGTTCTTC. V and J are TRBV29-1 and TRBJ2-1; no clear D. Germline CDR1 and CDR2: SQVTM and ANQGSEA. This CDR3 is built from 13 residues. V was cut by 2 bases and J by 9 bases, with 14 bases left in between.

In this sample, this clone turned up a few times. V gene TRBV18 combines with J gene TRBJ2-3; TRBD1 agrees at 8 bases. The CDR3 is 14 amino acids. V was pared by 3 bases and J by 2 bases, with 1 base of the junction left unmatched. Germline loops: CDR1 KGHSH, CDR2 LQKENI. The CDR3 spells CASSPGQVTDTQYF. As DNA, the CDR3 is TGTGCCAGCTCACCGGGACAGGTCACAGATACGCAGTATTTT.

In its sample, this clone was seen a few times. This chain connects TRBV5-1 to TRBJ1-1; the match to TRBD1 covers 8 bases. The CDR3 extends over 13 amino acids. V lost 4 bases and J lost 11; bases outside the gene matches: 10. CDR1 and CDR2 (germline): SGHRS, YFSETQ. The CDR3 region has the DNA TGCGCCAGCAGCCCTGACAGGGGTCGCGGGGCTTTCTTT. As protein: CASSPDRGRGAFF.

This sequence joins TRBV5-1 and TRBJ2-7; 11 nucleotides agree with TRBD1. The trim removed 4 bases at V and 4 bases at J, leaving 4 bases unmatched. This CDR3 has 14 amino acids. Per germline, CDR1 SGHRS and CDR2 YFSETQ. CDR3 region: CASSPGTGGYEQYF. The CDR3 DNA follows: TGCGCCAGCAGCCCCGGGACAGGGGGTTACGAGCAGTACTTC.

V usage is TRBV5-1 and J usage is TRBJ1-1, with TRBD1 identical over 7 bases. J lost 6 bases, V lost 3 bases, and 5 bases had no gene match. Germline CDR1 is SGHRS and CDR2 is YFSETQ. The CDR3 has 13 amino acids. The CDR3 protein is CASSSTGSPEAFF. The CDR3 DNA reads as TGCGCCAGCAGCTCGACAGGGTCCCCTGAAGCTTTCTTT.

This clone was counted between two and nine times. The rearrangement joins TRBV18 to TRBJ2-7, with 11 bases fitting TRBD1. V was pared by 3 bases and J by 6 bases, with 4 bases of the junction left unmatched. The germline V gene has CDR1 KGHSH and CDR2 LQKENI. The CDR3 consists of 14 residues. The chain's CDR3 is CASSPIGTGGEQYF. DNA of the CDR3: TGTGCCAGCTCACCTATCGGGACAGGGGGCGAGCAGTACTTC. Together with reference TRBV18 and TRBJ2-7, the CDR3 gives the full variable domain: NAGVMQNPRHLVRRRGQEARLRCSPMKGHSHVYWYRQLPEEGLKFMVYLQKENIIDESGMPKERFSAEFPKEGPSILRIQQVVRGDSAAYFCASSPIGTGGEQYFGPGTRLTVT.

This chain connects TRBV29-1 to TRBJ2-5; 8 nucleotides align to TRBD1. Germline V gene data show CDR1 as SQVTM and CDR2 as ANQGSEA. Trimming at V came to 7 bases and at J to 4 bases, leaving 8 bases not matched to a gene. The CDR3 has 13 amino acids. CDR3 residues: CSGRQGRVETQYF. The CDR3 DNA follows: TGCAGCGGCCGACAGGGGAGAGTAGAGACCCAGTACTTC.

This clone was counted only a few times. The CDR3 reads CASSLPLAGVRNEQFF. The CDR3 DNA sequence: TGTGCCAGCAGCCTCCCTCTAGCGGGGGTTAGGAATGAGCAGTTCTTC. V and J are TRBV5-4 and TRBJ2-1, with TRBD2 identical over 10 bases. Trimming removed 4 bases from V and 7 bases from J; junction bases left unmatched: 11. CDR3 length: 16 residues. CDR1 and CDR2 (germline): SGHNT, YYREEE (reference sequence).

The CDR3 nucleotides are TGCGCCAGCAGCCAAGACGAGACTAAGGGCCTATTCTACAATGAGCAGTTCTTC. Translating gives CASSQDETKGLFYNEQFF. This chain links TRBV4-3 with TRBJ2-1; a weak D match, TRBD2 (5 bases). Germline loops: CDR1 LGHNA, CDR2 YSLEER. The length of the CDR3 is 18 residues. Trimming left V 0 bases short and J 3 bases short, with 18 bases between.

The chain has TRBV5-1 and TRBJ1-6, with D unresolved. This CDR3 is 16 amino acids long. V lost 0 bases and J 9 bases, leaving 16 bases between the germline ends. Germline CDR1 SGHRS, CDR2 YFSETQ. CDR3 bases: TGCGCCAGCAGCTTGGATAACCGAAAGTTCGGTTCACCCCTCCACTTT. Translation gives CASSLDNRKFGSPLHF.